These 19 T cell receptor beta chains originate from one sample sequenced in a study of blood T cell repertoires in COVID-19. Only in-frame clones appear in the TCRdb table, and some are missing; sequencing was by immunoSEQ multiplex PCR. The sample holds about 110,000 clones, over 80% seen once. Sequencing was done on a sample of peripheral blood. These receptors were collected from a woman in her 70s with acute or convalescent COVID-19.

CDR3 bases: TGTGCCAGCAGTTACTCGAGCGGGAATTACGAGCAGTACTTC. It specifies CASSYSSGNYEQYF. The chain employs TRBV6-5 and TRBJ2-7, with 7 bases fitting TRBD2. Germline CDR1 and CDR2: MNHEY and SVGAGI. The CDR3 has 14 amino acids. V shed 0 bases, J shed 4 bases, and the junction held 3 bases outside the gene matches.

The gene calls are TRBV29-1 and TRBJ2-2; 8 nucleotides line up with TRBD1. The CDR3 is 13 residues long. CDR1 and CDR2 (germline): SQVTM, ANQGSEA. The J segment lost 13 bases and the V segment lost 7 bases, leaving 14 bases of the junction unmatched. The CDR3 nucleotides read TGCAGCGGCATGGACAGGGCAAAACAAGGGCTGTTTTTT. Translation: CSGMDRAKQGLFF.

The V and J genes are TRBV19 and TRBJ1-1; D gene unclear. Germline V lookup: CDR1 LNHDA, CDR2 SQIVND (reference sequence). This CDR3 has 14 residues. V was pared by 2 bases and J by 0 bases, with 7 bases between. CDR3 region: CASSIYIMNTEAFF. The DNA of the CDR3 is TGTGCCAGTAGTATATACATAATGAACACTGAAGCTTTCTTT.

CDR3 nucleotides: TGTGCCAGCAGCTTAGACAGGGTTGGGACCGGGGAGCTGTTTTTT. This encodes CASSLDRVGTGELFF. V usage is TRBV11-2 and J usage is TRBJ2-2; TRBD1 might be the D (5 bases). Trimming took off 0 bases at V and 5 bases at J, with 10 bases between the two ends. The CDR3 runs to 15 residues. Germline V gene lookup returns CDR1 SGHAT and CDR2 FQNNGV.

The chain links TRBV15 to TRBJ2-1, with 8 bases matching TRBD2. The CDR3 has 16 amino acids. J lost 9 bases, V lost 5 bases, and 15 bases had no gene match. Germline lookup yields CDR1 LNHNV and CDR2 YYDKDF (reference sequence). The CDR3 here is CATSPGGSGARSEQFF. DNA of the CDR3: TGTGCCACCAGCCCTGGGGGTAGCGGGGCGCGGAGTGAGCAGTTCTTC. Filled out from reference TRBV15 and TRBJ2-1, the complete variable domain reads DAMVIQNPRYQVTQFGKPVTLSCSQTLNHNVMYWYQQKSSQAPKLLFHYYDKDFNNEADTPDNFQSRRPNTSFCFLDIRSPGLGDTAMYLCATSPGGSGARSEQFFGPGTRLTVL.

CDR3 coding DNA: TGTGCCAGCAGCTTAGCCTGGACACAGAACACTGAAGCTTTCTTT. This translates into CASSLAWTQNTEAFF. The chain links TRBV7-2 to TRBJ1-1; D might be TRBD1 (5 bases). The CDR3 sequence is 15 residues long. Per germline, CDR1 SGHTA and CDR2 FQGNSA. The germline V and J ends were trimmed by 0 bases and 1 base, with 9 bases remaining between them.

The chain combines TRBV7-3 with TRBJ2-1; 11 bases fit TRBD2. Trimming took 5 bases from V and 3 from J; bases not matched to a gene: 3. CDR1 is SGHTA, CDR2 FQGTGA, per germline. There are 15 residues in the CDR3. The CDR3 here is CASSLAGGLYNEQFF. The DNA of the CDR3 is TGTGCCAGCAGCCTAGCGGGAGGACTCTACAATGAGCAGTTCTTC.

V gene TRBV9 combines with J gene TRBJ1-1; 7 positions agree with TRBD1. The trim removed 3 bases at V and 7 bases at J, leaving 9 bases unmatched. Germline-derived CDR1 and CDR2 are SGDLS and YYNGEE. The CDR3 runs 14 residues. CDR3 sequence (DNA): TGTGCCAGCAGCGGTAGCCTACAGGGGTTTGAAGCTTTCTTT. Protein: CASSGSLQGFEAFF.

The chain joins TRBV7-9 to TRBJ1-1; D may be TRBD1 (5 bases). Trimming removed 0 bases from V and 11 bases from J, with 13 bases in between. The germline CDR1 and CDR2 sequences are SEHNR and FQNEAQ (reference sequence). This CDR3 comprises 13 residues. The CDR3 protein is CASSLAWTKSAFF. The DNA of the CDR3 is TGTGCCAGCAGCTTAGCATGGACAAAGTCGGCTTTCTTT.

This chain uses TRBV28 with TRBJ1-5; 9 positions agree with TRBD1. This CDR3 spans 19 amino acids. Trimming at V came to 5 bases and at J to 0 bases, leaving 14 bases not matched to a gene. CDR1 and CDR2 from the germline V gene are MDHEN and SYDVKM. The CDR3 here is CASSPVRDRVIYSNQPQHF. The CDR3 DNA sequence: TGTGCCAGCAGTCCGGTCCGGGACAGGGTTATTTATAGCAATCAGCCCCAGCATTTT. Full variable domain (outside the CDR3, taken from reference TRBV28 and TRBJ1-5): DVKVTQSSRYLVKRTGEKVFLECVQDMDHENMFWYRQDPGLGLRLIYFSYDVKMKEKGDIPEGYSVSREKKERFSLILESASTNQTSMYLCASSPVRDRVIYSNQPQHFGDGTRLSIL.

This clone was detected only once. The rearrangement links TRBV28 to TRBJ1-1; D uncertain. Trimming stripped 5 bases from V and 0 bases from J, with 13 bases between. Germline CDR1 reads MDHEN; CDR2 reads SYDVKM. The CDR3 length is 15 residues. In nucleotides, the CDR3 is TGTGCCAGCAGTCTGGCTGCGGGGTTGAACACTGAAGCTTTCTTT. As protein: CASSLAAGLNTEAFF.

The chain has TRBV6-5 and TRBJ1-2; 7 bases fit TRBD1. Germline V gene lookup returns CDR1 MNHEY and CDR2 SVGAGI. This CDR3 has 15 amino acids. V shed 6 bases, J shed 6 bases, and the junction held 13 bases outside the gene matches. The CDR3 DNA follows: TGTGCCAGCAGGGGCCAGGGGGTCAGTGGTAATGGCTACACCTTC. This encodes CASRGQGVSGNGYTF.

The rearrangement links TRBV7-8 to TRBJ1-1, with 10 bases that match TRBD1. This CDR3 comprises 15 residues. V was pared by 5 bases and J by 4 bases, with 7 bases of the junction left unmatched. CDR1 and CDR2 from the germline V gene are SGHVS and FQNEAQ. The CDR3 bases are TGTGCCAGCAGCGGCAGGACAGGGGGTATCACTGAAGCTTTCTTT. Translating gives CASSGRTGGITEAFF.

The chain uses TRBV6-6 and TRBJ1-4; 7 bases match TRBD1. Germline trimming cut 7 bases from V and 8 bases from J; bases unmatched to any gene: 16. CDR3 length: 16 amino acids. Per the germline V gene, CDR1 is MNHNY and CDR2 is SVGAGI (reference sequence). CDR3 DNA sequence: TGTGCCAGCACCCCTTGGGGAACAGGGGTGGAAGAAAAACTGTTTTTT. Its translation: CASTPWGTGVEEKLFF.

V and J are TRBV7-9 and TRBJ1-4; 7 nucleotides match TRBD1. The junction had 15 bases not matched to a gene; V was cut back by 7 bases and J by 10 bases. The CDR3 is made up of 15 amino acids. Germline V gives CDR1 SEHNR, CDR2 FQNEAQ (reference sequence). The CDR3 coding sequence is TGTGCCAGCACATTCGAGGGGGCGTTTGGGGGAAAACTGTTTTTT. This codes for CASTFEGAFGGKLFF.

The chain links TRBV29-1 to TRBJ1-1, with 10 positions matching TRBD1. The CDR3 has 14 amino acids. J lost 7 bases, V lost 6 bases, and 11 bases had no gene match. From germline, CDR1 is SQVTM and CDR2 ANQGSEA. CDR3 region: CSVTWTGGIGEAFF. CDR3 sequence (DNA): TGCAGCGTGACGTGGACAGGGGGTATCGGTGAAGCTTTCTTT.

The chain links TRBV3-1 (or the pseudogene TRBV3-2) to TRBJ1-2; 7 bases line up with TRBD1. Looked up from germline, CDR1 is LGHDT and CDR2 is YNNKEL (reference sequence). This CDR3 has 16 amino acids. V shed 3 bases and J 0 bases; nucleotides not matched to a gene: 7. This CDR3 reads CASSQGDRETNYGYTF. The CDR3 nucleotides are TGTGCCAGCAGCCAGGGAGACAGGGAGACTAACTATGGCTACACCTTC.

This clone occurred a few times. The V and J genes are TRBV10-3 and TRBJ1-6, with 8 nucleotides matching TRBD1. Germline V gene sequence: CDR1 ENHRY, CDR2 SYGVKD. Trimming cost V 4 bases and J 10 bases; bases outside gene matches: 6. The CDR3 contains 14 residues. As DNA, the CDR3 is TGTGCCATCAGTGTCTTAGGACAGGGATCACCCCTCCACTTT. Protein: CAISVLGQGSPLHF.

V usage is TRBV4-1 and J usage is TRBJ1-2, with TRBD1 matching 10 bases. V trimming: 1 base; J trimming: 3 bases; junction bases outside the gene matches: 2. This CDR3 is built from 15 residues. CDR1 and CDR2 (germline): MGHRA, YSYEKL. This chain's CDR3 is CASSQVGQGDYGYTF. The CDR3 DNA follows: TGCGCCAGCAGCCAAGTCGGACAGGGGGACTATGGCTACACCTTC.